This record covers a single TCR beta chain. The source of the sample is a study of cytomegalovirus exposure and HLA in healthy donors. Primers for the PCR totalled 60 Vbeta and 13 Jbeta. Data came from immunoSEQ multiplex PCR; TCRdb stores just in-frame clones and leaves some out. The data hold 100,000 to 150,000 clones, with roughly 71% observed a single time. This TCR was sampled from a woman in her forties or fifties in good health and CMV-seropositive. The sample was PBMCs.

Here the CDR3 reads CASSSSGGALAQYF. In DNA, the CDR3 is TGTGCCAGCAGCTCAAGCGGGGGGGCCTTGGCGCAGTATTTT. The chain combines TRBV7-8 with TRBJ2-3; 10 bases map to TRBD2. V lost 4 bases and J lost 10; bases outside the gene matches: 8. The CDR3 covers 14 residues. Germline V gene lookup returns CDR1 SGHVS and CDR2 FQNEAQ.